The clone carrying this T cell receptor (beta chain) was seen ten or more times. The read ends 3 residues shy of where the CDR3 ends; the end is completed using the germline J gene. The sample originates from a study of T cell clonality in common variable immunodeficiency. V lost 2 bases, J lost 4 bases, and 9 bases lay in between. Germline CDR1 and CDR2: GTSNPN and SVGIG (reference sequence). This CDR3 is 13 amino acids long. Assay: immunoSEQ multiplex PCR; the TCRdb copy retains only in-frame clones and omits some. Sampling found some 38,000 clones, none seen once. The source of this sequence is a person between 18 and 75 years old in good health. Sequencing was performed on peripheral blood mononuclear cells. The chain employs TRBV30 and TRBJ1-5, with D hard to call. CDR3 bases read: TGTGCCTGGAGTACGGGCGGGAATCAGCCC. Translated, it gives CAWSTGGNQP. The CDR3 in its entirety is CAWSTGGNQPQHF.